This T cell receptor (beta chain) comes out of a study of blood T cell repertoires in COVID-19. Only in-frame clones appear in the TCRdb table, and some are missing; sequencing was by immunoSEQ multiplex PCR. The sample contains roughly 51,000 clones, around 90% of which appear only once. J gave up 4 bases and V 5 bases, and 6 bases lay outside the gene matches. This CDR3 comprises 14 residues. Germline V gives CDR1 SGHAT, CDR2 FQNNGV. The V and J genes are TRBV11-2 and TRBJ1-1; 8 positions agree with TRBD1. The sample taken for sequencing was peripheral blood. The sequence came from a woman aged 55-69 years with active or convalescent COVID-19. The CDR3 DNA sequence: TGTGCCAGCAGCCAGGGGGCAGGGGGCACTGAAGCTTTCTTT. Protein sequence: CASSQGAGGTEAFF.